The clone carrying this T cell receptor beta chain was recorded only once. Original methodology: Nucleated cell counts were estimated from reference gene primer amplification. This table comes from immunoSEQ multiplex PCR, and its TCRdb copy is limited to in-frame clones, with some not included. V and J calls and clone size are copied from that table; D and trimming were computed from the DNA. In the table there are over 200,000 clones, around four fifths of which are singletons. This sample is part of a study of blood T cell repertoires in COVID-19. Germline V gene data show CDR1 as LGHNA and CDR2 as YSLEER. V lost 4 bases and J lost 0; bases outside the gene matches: 12. This CDR3 is 19 amino acids long. The study recruited people aged about 18 to 95 years across more than 20 US areas. Clinical history as reported by participants underpinned cohort assignment.

V is TRBV4-3 and J is TRBJ2-6, with 7 bases lining up with TRBD1. This receptor was taken from a man aged 40-50 years who had recovered from COVID-19. The sample was PBMCs or T cells enriched from blood (not recorded which). The DNA of the CDR3 is TGCGCCAGCAGCCGATACTACCAACAGGGGCCCTCTGGGGCCAACGTCCTGACTTTC. Its protein is CASSRYYQQGPSGANVLTF.